This T cell receptor (beta chain) is from a study of T cells in Graves' hyperthyroidism and ophthalmopathy. Amplified TCR beta CDR3 regions derived from RNA transcripts. In the first-round RT-PCR of the TCR CDR3, the HTBI primer set was used. TCRdb re-called the multiplex PCR reads through MiXCR, storing one row per CDR3 protein. The data show about half a million distinct CDR3 sequences, around 21% seen once. Germline CDR1 is SGDLS and CDR2 is YYNGEE. The ends were cut back, 2 bases at V and 8 bases at J, with 14 bases in the middle. The length of the CDR3 is 14 residues. This TCR was recovered from a man aged 18-30 years with Graves' hyperthyroidism. The sequencing sample was made of blood. The V call is TRBV9, the J call TRBJ2-4, with no clear D. The CDR3 is CASSVWPANDIQYF. CDR3 nucleotide sequence: TGTGCCAGCAGCGTTTGGCCGGCCAACGACATTCAGTACTTC.